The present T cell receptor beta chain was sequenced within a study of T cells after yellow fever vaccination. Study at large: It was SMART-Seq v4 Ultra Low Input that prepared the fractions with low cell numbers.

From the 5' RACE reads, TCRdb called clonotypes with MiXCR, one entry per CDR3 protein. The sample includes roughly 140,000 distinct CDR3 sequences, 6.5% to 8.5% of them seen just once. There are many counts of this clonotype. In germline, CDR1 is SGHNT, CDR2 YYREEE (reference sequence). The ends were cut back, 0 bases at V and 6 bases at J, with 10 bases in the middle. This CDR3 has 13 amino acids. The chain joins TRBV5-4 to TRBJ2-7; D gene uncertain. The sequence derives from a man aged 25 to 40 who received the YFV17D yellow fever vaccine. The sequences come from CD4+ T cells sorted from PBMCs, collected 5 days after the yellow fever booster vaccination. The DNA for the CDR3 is TGTGCCAGCAGCTTGGGGGCCCTTGTCGAGCAGTACTTC. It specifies CASSLGALVEQYF. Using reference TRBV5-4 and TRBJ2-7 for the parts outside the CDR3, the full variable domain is ETGVTQSPTHLIKTRGQQVTLRCSSQSGHNTVSWYQQALGQGPQFIFQYYREEENGRGNFPPRFSGLQFPNYSSELNVNALELDDSALYLCASSLGALVEQYFGPGTRLTVT.